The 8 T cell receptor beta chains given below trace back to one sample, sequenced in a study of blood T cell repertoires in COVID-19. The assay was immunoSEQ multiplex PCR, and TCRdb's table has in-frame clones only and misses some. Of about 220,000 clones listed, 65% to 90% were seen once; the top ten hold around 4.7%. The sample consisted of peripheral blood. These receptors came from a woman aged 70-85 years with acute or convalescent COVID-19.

CDR3 bases: TGTGCCACCGAAATTGGACAGGGGATGAATGAGCAGTTCTTC. It codes for CATEIGQGMNEQFF. The chain employs TRBV19 and TRBJ2-1; TRBD1 matches at 9 bases. The germline V gene encodes CDR1 LNHDA and CDR2 SQIVND (reference sequence). The CDR3 spans 14 residues. V was clipped by 10 bases and J by 7 bases; unmatched bases: 11.

CDR3 region: CASSYGQATNYGYTF. CDR3 bases: TGTGCCAGCAGTTACGGGCAGGCAACGAACTATGGCTACACCTTC. The chain joins TRBV6-5 to TRBJ1-2; the D is unclear. This CDR3 region has 15 residues. Trimming left V 2 bases short and J 2 bases short, with 12 bases between. Per germline, CDR1 MNHEY and CDR2 SVGAGI.

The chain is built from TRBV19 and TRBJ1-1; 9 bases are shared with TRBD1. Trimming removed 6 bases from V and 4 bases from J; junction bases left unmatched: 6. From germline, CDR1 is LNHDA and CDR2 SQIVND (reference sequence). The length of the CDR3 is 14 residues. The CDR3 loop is CASRKDRGVTEAFF. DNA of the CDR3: TGTGCCAGTAGGAAAGACAGGGGGGTCACTGAAGCTTTCTTT.

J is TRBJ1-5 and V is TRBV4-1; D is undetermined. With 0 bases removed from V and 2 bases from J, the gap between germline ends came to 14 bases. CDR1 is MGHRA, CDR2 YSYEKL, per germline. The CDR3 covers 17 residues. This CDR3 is CASSQDRAASGNQPQHF. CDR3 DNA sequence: TGCGCCAGCAGCCAAGATCGCGCGGCGTCGGGCAATCAGCCCCAGCATTTT.

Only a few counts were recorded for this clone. CDR3 sequence (DNA): TGTGCCAGCAGCAGCAACAGGGGGGAGGTCTATGGCTACACCTTC. Its translation: CASSSNRGEVYGYTF. J is TRBJ1-2 and V is TRBV2; 8 bases align to TRBD1. The V gene end was trimmed by 6 bases and the J gene end by 4 bases; junction bases not matched to a gene: 10. Germline CDR1 is SNHLY and CDR2 is FYNNEI. The CDR3 spans 15 residues.

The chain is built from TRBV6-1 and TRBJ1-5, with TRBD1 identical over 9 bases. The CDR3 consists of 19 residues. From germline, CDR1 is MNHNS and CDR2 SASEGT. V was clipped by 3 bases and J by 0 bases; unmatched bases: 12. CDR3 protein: CASSDRPGQGINSNQPQHF. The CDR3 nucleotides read TGTGCCAGCAGTGATAGGCCGGGACAGGGAATCAATAGCAATCAGCCCCAGCATTTT.

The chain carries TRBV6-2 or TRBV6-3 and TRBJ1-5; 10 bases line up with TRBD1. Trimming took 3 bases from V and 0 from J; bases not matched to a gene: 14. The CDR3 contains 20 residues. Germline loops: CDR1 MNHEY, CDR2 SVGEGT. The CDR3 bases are TGTGCCAGCAGTTATCCTCCCGGGACAGGGGCCCTCTATAGCAATCAGCCCCAGCATTTT. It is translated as CASSYPPGTGALYSNQPQHF.

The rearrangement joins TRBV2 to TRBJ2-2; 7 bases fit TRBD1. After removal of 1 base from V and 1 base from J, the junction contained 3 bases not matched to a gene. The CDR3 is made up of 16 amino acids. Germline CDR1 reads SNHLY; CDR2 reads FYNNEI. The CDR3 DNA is TGTGCCAGCAGTGAAGAAGGGGGCGGGAACACCGGGGAGCTGTTTTTT. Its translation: CASSEEGGGNTGELFF.